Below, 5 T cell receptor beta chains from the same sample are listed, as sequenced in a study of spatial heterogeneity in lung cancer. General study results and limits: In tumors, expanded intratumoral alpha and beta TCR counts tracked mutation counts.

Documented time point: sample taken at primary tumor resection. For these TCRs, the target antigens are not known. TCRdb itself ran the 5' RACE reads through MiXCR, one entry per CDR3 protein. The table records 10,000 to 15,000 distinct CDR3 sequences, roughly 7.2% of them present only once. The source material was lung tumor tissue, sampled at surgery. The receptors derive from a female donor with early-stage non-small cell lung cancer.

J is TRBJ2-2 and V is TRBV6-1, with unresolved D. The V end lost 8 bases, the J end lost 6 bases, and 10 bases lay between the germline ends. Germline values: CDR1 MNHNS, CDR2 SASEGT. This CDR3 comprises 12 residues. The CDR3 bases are TGTGCCAGCGCGAGGTTTGCCGGGGAGCTGTTTTTT. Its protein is CASARFAGELFF.

DNA of the CDR3: TGTGCCAGCAGCCCGGCCCAGTTCCTCTACGAGCAGTACTTC. Residues: CASSPAQFLYEQYF. The chain links TRBV28 to TRBJ2-7; D gene ambiguous. Trimming removed 6 bases from V and 3 bases from J, with 15 bases in between. Per germline, CDR1 MDHEN and CDR2 SYDVKM. CDR3 length equals 14 residues.

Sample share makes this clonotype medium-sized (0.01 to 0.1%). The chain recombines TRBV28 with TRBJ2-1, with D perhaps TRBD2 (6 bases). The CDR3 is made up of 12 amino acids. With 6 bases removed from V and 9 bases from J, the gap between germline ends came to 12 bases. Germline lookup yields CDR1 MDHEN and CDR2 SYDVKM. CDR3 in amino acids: CASSTLASEQFF. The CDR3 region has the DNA TGTGCCAGCAGCACTCTAGCGAGTGAGCAGTTCTTC.

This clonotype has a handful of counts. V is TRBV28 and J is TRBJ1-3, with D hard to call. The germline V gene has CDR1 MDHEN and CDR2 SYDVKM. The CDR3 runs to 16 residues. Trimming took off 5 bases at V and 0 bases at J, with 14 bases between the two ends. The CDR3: CASSPATRNSGNTIYF. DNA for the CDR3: TGTGCCAGCAGTCCCGCGACACGAAACTCTGGAAACACCATATATTTT.

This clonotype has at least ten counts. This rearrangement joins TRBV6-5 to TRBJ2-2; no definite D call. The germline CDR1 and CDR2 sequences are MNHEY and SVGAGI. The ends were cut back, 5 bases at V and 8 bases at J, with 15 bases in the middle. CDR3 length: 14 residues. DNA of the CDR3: TGTGCCAGCAGTCATACCGGGCCCGGTGGGGAGCTGTTTTTT. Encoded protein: CASSHTGPGGELFF.